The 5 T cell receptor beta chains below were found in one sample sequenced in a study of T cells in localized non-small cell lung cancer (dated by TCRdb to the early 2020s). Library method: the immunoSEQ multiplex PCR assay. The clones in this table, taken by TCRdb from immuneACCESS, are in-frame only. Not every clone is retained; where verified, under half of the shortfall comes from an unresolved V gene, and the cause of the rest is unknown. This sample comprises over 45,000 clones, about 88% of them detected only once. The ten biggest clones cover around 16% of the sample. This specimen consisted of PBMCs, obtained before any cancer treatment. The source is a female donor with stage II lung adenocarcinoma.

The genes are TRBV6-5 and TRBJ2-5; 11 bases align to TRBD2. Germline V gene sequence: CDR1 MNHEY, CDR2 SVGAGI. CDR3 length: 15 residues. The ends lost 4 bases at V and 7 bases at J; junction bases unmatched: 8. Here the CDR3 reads CASSFDSGGGWTQYF. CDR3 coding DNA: TGTGCCAGCAGTTTTGATAGCGGGGGGGGATGGACCCAGTACTTC.

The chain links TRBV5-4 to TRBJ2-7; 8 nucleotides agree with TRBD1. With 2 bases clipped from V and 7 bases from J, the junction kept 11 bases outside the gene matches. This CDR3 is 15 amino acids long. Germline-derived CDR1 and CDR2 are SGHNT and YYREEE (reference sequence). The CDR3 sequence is CASSLDPDRVEEQYF. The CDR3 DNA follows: TGTGCCAGCAGCTTAGACCCGGACAGGGTCGAGGAGCAGTACTTC.

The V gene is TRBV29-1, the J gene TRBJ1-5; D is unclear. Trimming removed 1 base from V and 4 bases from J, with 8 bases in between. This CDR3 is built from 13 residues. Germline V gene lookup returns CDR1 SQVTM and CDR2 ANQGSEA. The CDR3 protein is CSVEGGINQPQHF. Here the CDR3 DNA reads TGCAGCGTTGAAGGAGGTATAAATCAGCCCCAGCATTTT.

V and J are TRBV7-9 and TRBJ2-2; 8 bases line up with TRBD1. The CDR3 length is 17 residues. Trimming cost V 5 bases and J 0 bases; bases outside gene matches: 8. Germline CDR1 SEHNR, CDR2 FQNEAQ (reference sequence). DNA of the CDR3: TGTGCCAGCAGCCTAAGACAGGGGCCCGCGAACACCGGGGAGCTGTTTTTT. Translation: CASSLRQGPANTGELFF.

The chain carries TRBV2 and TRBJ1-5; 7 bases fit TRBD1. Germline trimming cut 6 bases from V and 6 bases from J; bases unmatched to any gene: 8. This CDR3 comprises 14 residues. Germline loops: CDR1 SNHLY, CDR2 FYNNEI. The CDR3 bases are TGTGCCAGCAGGGGGACAGTCGCTAGTCAGCCCCAGCATTTT. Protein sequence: CASRGTVASQPQHF.